This T cell receptor (beta chain) originates from a study of CD8 T cells in ankylosing spondylitis. J gave up 6 bases and V 4 bases, and 4 bases lay outside the gene matches. Germline V lookup: CDR1 MNHNS, CDR2 SASEGT. The CDR3 covers 14 residues. In making TCR beta libraries, quantitative 5'-RACE with molecular barcodes was used. TCRdb itself ran the 5' RACE reads through MiXCR, one entry per CDR3 protein. The sample records approximately 400,000 distinct CDR3 sequences, around 26% being singletons. Points on this clonotype: Its antigen is as yet unknown.

Points from the study as a whole: Several highly homologous variants made up a TCR beta motif that seemed to typify ankylosing spondylitis blood. Researchers report that disease-linked clones proved CD8+ and relatively rare in peripheral blood. Reportedly, matched ankylosing spondylitis synovial fluid was significantly enriched for disease-linked clones.

Sequencing input: blood, either unsorted or a sorted T cell fraction (not recorded which). The chain recombines TRBV6-1 with TRBJ2-1, with TRBD1 matching 9 bases. The sequence was collected from a male donor with ankylosing spondylitis. The CDR3 here is CASSVTGGFNEQFF. The CDR3 DNA follows: TGTGCCAGCAGTGTAACAGGGGGCTTCAATGAGCAGTTCTTC.